This record looks at one TCR beta chain sequence and its context. Its target is unknown. Germline loops: CDR1 MDHEN, CDR2 SYDVKM. The CDR3 has 11 amino acids. One tube held mixed TRB-A and TRB-B primer pools for touch-down PCR. TCRdb re-called the multiplex PCR reads; every CDR3 protein appears as one record, without DNA. This sample's clone table lists about 12,000 distinct CDR3 sequences. The sample belongs to a study of T cell clusters in autoimmune cytopenias. On the study more broadly: A median age of around 59 years and mean of around 56 years characterized healthy donor controls. Overall study results and limits: Clustering suggested that physiological T cell clusters were missing in primary autoimmune cytopenia patients.

Each sample's input was roughly 270 ng genomic DNA, roughly 38,000 genome equivalents. The same data also went into a second study, on T cell repertoires in aging, cancer and after chemotherapy. That investigation notes: Loss of evenness, beyond lost richness, contributed to age-related TCR diversity decline in cancer patients. These repertoire data do not allow conclusions about immunological memory after chemotherapy.

The TCR comes from a human donor in good health. This sequence joins TRBV28 and TRBJ1-1. Specimen: peripheral blood. CDR3 in amino acids: CASLGNTEAFF.